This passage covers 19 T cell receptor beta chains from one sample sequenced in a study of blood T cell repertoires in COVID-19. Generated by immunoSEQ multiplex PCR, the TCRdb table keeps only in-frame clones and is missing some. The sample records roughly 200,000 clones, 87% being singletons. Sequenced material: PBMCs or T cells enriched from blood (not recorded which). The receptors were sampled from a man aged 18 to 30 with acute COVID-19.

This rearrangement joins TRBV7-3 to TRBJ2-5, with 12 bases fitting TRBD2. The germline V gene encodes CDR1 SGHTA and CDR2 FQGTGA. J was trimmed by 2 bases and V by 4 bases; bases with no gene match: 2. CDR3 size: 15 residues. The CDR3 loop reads CASSSGLAGQETQYF. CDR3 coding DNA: TGTGCCAGCAGCTCCGGACTAGCGGGACAAGAGACCCAGTACTTC. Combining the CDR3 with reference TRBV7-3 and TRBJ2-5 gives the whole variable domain GAGVSQTPSNKVTEKGKYVELRCDPISGHTALYWYRQSLGQGPEFLIYFQGTGAADDSGLPNDRFFAVRPEGSVSTLKIQRTERGDSAVYLCASSSGLAGQETQYFGPGTRLLVL.

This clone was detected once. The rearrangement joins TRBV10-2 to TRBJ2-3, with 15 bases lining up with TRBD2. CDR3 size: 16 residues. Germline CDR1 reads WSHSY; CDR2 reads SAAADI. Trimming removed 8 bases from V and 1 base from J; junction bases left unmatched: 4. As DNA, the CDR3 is TGCGCCAGCGGGACTAGCGGGAGGCCGCGCACAGATACGCAGTATTTT. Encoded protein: CASGTSGRPRTDTQYF.

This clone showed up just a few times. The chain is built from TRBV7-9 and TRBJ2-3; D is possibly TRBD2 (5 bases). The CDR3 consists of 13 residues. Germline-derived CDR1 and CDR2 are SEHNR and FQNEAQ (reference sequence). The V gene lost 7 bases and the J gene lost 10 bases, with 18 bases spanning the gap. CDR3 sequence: CASTGLLLSPQYF. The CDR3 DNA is TGTGCCAGCACCGGACTTCTCCTATCCCCGCAGTATTTT.

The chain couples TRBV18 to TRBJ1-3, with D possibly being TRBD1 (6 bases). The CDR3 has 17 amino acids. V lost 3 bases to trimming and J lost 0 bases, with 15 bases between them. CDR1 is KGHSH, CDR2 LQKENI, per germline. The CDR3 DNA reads TGTGCCAGCTCACCGAATCCACAGGGCTTCTCTGGAAACACCATATATTTT. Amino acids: CASSPNPQGFSGNTIYF.

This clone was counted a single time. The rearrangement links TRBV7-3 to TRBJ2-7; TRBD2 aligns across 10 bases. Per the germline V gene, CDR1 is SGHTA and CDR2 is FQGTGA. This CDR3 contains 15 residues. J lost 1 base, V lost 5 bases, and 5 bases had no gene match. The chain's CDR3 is CASSRRTSGSYEQYF. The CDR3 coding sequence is TGTGCCAGCAGCCGACGGACTAGCGGTTCCTACGAGCAGTACTTC.

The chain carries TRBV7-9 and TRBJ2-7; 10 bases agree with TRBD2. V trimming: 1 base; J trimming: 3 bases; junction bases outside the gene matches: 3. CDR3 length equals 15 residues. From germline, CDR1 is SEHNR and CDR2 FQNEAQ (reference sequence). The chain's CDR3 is CASSLDGLAVYEQYF. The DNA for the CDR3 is TGTGCCAGCAGCTTAGATGGACTAGCGGTCTACGAGCAGTACTTC.

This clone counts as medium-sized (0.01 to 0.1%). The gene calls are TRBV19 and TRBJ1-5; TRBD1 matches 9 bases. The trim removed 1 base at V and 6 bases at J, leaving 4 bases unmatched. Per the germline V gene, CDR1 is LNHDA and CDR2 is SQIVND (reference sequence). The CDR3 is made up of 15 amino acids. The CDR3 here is CASSIGGQGLQPQHF. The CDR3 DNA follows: TGTGCCAGTAGTATAGGGGGACAGGGCCTTCAGCCCCAGCATTTT.

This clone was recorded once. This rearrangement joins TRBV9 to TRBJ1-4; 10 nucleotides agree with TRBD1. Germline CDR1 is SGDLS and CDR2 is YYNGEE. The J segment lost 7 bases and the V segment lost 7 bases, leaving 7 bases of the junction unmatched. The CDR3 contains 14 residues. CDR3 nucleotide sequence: TGTGCCAGCTCACAGGGACAGGGGAGTGAAAAACTGTTTTTT. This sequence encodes CASSQGQGSEKLFF.

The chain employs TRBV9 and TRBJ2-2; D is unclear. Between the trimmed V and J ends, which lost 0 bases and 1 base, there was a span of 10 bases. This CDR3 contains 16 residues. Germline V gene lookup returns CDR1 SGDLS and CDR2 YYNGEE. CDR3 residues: CASSVDDRRNTGELFF. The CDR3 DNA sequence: TGTGCCAGCAGCGTAGACGATAGGAGGAACACCGGGGAGCTGTTTTTT. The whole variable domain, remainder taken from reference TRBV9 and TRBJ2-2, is DSGVTQTPKHLITATGQRVTLRCSPRSGDLSVYWYQQSLDQGLQFLIQYYNGEERAKGNILERFSAQQFPDLHSELNLSSLELGDSALYFCASSVDDRRNTGELFFGEGSRLTVL.

Written as DNA, the CDR3 is TGTGCCAGCAGCTTAAACGGGGACAGGTCCGTCACCGGGGAGCTGTTTTTT. Translation: CASSLNGDRSVTGELFF. The rearrangement joins TRBV7-3 to TRBJ2-2, with 8 bases aligning to TRBD1. The CDR3 length is 17 residues. The junction had 8 bases not matched to a gene; V was cut back by 1 base and J by 4 bases. Germline V gene lookup returns CDR1 SGHTA and CDR2 FQGTGA. The full variable domain, completed using reference TRBV7-3 and TRBJ2-2, is GAGVSQTPSNKVTEKGKYVELRCDPISGHTALYWYRQSLGQGPEFLIYFQGTGAADDSGLPNDRFFAVRPEGSVSTLKIQRTERGDSAVYLCASSLNGDRSVTGELFFGEGSRLTVL.

CDR3: CASSPTGGASYEQYF. The DNA of the CDR3 is TGTGCCAGCTCCCCGACAGGGGGAGCCTCCTACGAGCAGTACTTC. The chain joins TRBV18 to TRBJ2-7, with 9 bases that match TRBD1. V was clipped by 6 bases and J by 0 bases; unmatched bases: 6. CDR3 length equals 15 residues. From germline, CDR1 is KGHSH and CDR2 LQKENI.

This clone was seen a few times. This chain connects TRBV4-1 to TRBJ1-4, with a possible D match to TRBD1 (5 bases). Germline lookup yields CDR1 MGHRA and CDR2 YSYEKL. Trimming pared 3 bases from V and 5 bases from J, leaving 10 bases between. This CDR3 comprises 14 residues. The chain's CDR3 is CASSHRVGNEKLFF. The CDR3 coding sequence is TGCGCCAGCAGCCACAGGGTGGGGAATGAAAAACTGTTTTTT.

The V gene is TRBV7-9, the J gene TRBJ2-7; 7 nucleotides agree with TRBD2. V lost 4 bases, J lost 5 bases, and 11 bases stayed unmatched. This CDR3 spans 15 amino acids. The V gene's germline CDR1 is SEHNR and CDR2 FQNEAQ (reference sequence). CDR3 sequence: CASSSPGRGGNEQYF. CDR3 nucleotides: TGTGCCAGCAGCTCCCCGGGCCGGGGAGGGAACGAGCAGTACTTC.

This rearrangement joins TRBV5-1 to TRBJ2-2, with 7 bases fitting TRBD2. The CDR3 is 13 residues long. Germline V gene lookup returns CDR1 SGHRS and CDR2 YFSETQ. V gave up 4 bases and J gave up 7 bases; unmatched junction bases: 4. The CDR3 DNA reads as TGCGCCAGCAGCCCCAGCGGGGACGGGGAGCTGTTTTTT. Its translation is CASSPSGDGELFF. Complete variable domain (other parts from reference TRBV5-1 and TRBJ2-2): KAGVTQTPRYLIKTRGQQVTLSCSPISGHRSVSWYQQTPGQGLQFLFEYFSETQRNKGNFPGRFSGRQFSNSRSEMNVSTLELGDSALYLCASSPSGDGELFFGEGSRLTVL.

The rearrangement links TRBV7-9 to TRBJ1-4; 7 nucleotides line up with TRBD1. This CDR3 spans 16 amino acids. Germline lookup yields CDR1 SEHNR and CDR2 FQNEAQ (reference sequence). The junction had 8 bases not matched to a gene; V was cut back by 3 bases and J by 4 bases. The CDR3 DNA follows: TGTGCCAGCAGCTTGGGCCAAGGGACAGTTAATGAAAAACTGTTTTTT. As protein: CASSLGQGTVNEKLFF.

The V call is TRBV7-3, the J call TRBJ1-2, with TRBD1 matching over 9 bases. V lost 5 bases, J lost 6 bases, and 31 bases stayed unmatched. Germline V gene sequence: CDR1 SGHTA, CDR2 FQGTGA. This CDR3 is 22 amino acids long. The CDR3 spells CASSPQGGPSDMGTGTRDGYTF. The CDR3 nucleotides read TGTGCCAGCAGCCCACAGGGAGGGCCGTCGGATATGGGGACAGGGACGAGGGATGGCTACACCTTC.

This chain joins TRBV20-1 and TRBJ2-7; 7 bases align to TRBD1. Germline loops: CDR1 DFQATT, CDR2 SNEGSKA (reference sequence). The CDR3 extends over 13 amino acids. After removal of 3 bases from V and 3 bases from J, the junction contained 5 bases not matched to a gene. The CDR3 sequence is CSASPTGRYEQYF. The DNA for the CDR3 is TGCAGTGCTAGTCCGACAGGGCGCTACGAGCAGTACTTC.

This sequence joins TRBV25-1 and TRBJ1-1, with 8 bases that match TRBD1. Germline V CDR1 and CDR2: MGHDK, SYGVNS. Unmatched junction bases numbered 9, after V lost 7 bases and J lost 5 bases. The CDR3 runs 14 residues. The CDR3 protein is CASTRTGSNTEAFF. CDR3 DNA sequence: TGTGCCAGCACACGGACAGGGAGTAATACTGAAGCTTTCTTT.

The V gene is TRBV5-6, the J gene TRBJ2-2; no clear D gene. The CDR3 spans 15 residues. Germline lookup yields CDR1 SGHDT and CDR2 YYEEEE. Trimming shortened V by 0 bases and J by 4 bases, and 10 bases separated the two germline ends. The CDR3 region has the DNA TGTGCCAGCAGCTTGGCAGGATCGACCACCGGGGAGCTGTTTTTT. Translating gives CASSLAGSTTGELFF.